A single sample is the source of the 16 T cell receptor beta chains below, sequenced in a study of T cell changes during pregnancy in multiple sclerosis. Measured with immunoSEQ multiplex PCR; TCRdb has only the in-frame clones, and not every one. The sample holds 90,000 to 95,000 clones, 91% seen once. The sequenced sample was peripheral blood, obtained before pregnancy. The source is a female donor with multiple sclerosis, enrolled in a pregnancy study.

The chain couples TRBV5-1 to TRBJ1-1; D may be TRBD1 (6 bases). The CDR3 is 13 amino acids. V shed 5 bases and J shed 1 base, with 9 bases lying between them. Germline CDR1 is SGHRS and CDR2 is YFSETQ. For the CDR3, the DNA is TGCGCCAGCAGTTTACAGGGGAACACTGAAGCTTTCTTT. This codes for CASSLQGNTEAFF.

The chain links TRBV7-9 to TRBJ2-5; TRBD2 agrees at 8 bases. The J segment lost 2 bases and the V segment lost 4 bases, leaving 9 bases of the junction unmatched. The CDR3 is made up of 16 amino acids. Germline-derived CDR1 and CDR2 are SEHNR and FQNEAQ (reference sequence). CDR3 sequence reads: CASSSRASGPQETQYF. The CDR3, as DNA: TGTGCCAGCAGCTCCCGCGCTAGCGGGCCTCAAGAGACCCAGTACTTC.

The chain uses TRBV5-1 and TRBJ2-5; D perhaps matches TRBD2 (7 bases). The V and J ends lost 3 bases and 4 bases respectively, with 16 bases between them. CDR1 and CDR2 (germline): SGHRS, YFSETQ. The CDR3 covers 15 residues. The CDR3 nucleotides read TGCGCCAGCAGCTCCTTGGGGGGGGCAGGAGAGACCCAGTACTTC. Its protein is CASSSLGGAGETQYF.

In DNA form, the CDR3 reads TGCGCCAGCAGTGGCCAGGTGCTAGCTGGGAATGAGCAGTTCTTC. It encodes CASSGQVLAGNEQFF. The chain couples TRBV4-3 to TRBJ2-1; possible D gene TRBD2, 5 bases. Germline CDR1 reads LGHNA; CDR2 reads YSLEER. This CDR3 is built from 15 residues. Trimming stripped 6 bases from V and 7 bases from J, with 19 bases between.

The chain combines TRBV19 with TRBJ1-2; TRBD1 matches 8 bases. The CDR3 extends over 14 amino acids. Trimming removed 6 bases from V and 4 bases from J; junction bases left unmatched: 7. CDR1 LNHDA and CDR2 SQIVND come from the germline V gene (reference sequence). The CDR3 nucleotides are TGTGCCAGTAGGCATACAGGGGGAGGCTATGGCTACACCTTC. Encoded protein: CASRHTGGGYGYTF.

The chain links TRBV2 to TRBJ1-2; TRBD1 aligns across 11 bases. The V and J ends lost 3 bases and 6 bases, in that order; junction bases with no gene match: 3. The V gene's germline CDR1 is SNHLY and CDR2 FYNNEI. This CDR3 spans 14 amino acids. The CDR3 DNA follows: TGTGCCAGCAGTGAGGACAGGGGGCTTAATGGCTACACCTTC. Amino acids: CASSEDRGLNGYTF.

This clone was found once. The chain links TRBV18 to TRBJ2-1; 8 bases fit TRBD2. The CDR3 is 15 residues long. With 5 bases clipped from V and 10 bases from J, the junction kept 13 bases outside the gene matches. CDR1 is KGHSH and CDR2 is LQKENI in the germline V gene. CDR3 in amino acids: CASSTGAGEDREQFF. For the CDR3, the DNA is TGTGCCAGCTCAACGGGAGCGGGAGAGGACCGAGAGCAGTTCTTC. The whole variable domain, filled in from reference TRBV18 and TRBJ2-1, reads NAGVMQNPRHLVRRRGQEARLRCSPMKGHSHVYWYRQLPEEGLKFMVYLQKENIIDESGMPKERFSAEFPKEGPSILRIQQVVRGDSAAYFCASSTGAGEDREQFFGPGTRLTVL.

This chain links TRBV7-6 with TRBJ2-2; 10 bases match TRBD2. CDR3 length equals 16 residues. Germline lookup yields CDR1 SGHVS and CDR2 FNYEAQ. V lost 6 bases to trimming and J lost 3 bases; unmatched junction nucleotides: 7. The DNA of the CDR3 is TGTGCCAGCAGTCTGCTAGCGGGAGTTGACACCGGGGAGCTGTTTTTT. Translating gives CASSLLAGVDTGELFF.

The genes are TRBV2 and TRBJ2-1; tentatively, D is TRBD1 (6 bases). V dropped 7 bases and J dropped 12 bases, with 13 bases sitting between them. The CDR3 is made up of 11 amino acids. Germline values: CDR1 SNHLY, CDR2 FYNNEI. The CDR3 nucleotides are TGTGCCAGCAAGCAGGGGTATGGGCAGTTCTTC. Translated, it gives CASKQGYGQFF.

J is TRBJ1-5 and V is TRBV19; 7 bases fit TRBD1. This CDR3 is built from 13 residues. Trimming cost V 5 bases and J 7 bases; bases outside gene matches: 5. Germline V gives CDR1 LNHDA, CDR2 SQIVND (reference sequence). CDR3 sequence (DNA): TGTGCCAGTAGTTCCGACAGGGCCCAGCCCCAGCATTTT. Amino acids: CASSSDRAQPQHF.

The table lists this clone with a count of one. The rearrangement uses TRBV7-9 and TRBJ2-7; weak D call: TRBD1 (6 bases). The V gene's germline CDR1 is SEHNR and CDR2 FQNEAQ (reference sequence). This CDR3 has 11 amino acids. Trimming shortened V by 5 bases and J by 6 bases, and 8 bases separated the two germline ends. CDR3 bases: TGTGCCAGCAGCCGGACAGTCGAGCAGTACTTC. Translating it yields CASSRTVEQYF.

This sequence joins TRBV4-1 and TRBJ2-1; D is unclear. The CDR3 loop spans 12 amino acids. Trimming removed 6 bases from V and 1 base from J, with 4 bases in between. From germline, CDR1 is MGHRA and CDR2 YSYEKL. CDR3 in DNA: TGCGCCAGCAGTCATTCCTACAATGAGCAGTTCTTC. It encodes CASSHSYNEQFF.

V is TRBV18 and J is TRBJ2-1, with 10 bases aligning to TRBD1. Germline assignment: CDR1 KGHSH and CDR2 LQKENI. V shed 3 bases, J shed 6 bases, and the junction held 8 bases outside the gene matches. The CDR3 runs to 16 residues. The CDR3 sequence: CASSPGTGVIGNEQFF. CDR3 bases: TGTGCCAGCTCACCCGGGACAGGGGTAATTGGCAATGAGCAGTTCTTC.

This sequence joins TRBV2 and TRBJ1-3; 7 bases are a match to TRBD1. Trimming took 10 bases from V and 2 from J; bases not matched to a gene: 2. Germline CDR1 SNHLY, CDR2 FYNNEI. This CDR3 contains 12 residues. The CDR3 nucleotides read TGTGCCACGGGGACAGCTGGAAACACCATATATTTT. This translates into CATGTAGNTIYF.

Comments on this clone: Other DNA sequences from this sample encode an identical CDR3 as well. The gene calls are TRBV5-4 and TRBJ2-3, with D perhaps matching TRBD2 (5 bases). This CDR3 contains 14 residues. Trimming removed 4 bases from V and 1 base from J, with 10 bases in between. In germline, CDR1 is SGHNT, CDR2 YYREEE (reference sequence). CDR3 DNA: TGTGCCAGCAGCCCGCAAGCGGGCACAGATACGCAGTATTTT. As protein: CASSPQAGTDTQYF.

This clone is a singleton in its sample. The chain recombines TRBV15 with TRBJ2-1; the D gene is possibly TRBD2 (6 bases). V lost 4 bases and J lost 14, with 21 bases in between. This CDR3 comprises 14 residues. Germline assignment: CDR1 LNHNV and CDR2 YYDKDF (reference sequence). The CDR3 here is CATSKRRGAGQEFF. CDR3 nucleotides: TGTGCCACCAGCAAACGCCGGGGAGCGGGCCAAGAGTTCTTC.